This T cell receptor (beta chain) was observed in a study of CD8 T cells in Susac syndrome. Study information: Patients with Susac syndrome, at blood draw, were therapy-naive, on corticosteroids, or on intravenous immunoglobulin alone. Study-wide results and limits: The number of individuals included in the study's TCR sequencing and HLA analysis was acknowledged as relatively small.

The ends were cut back, 2 bases at V and 7 bases at J, with 9 bases in the middle. Germline values: CDR1 LGHDT, CDR2 YNNKEL (reference sequence). The CDR3 spans 13 residues. With respect to this clonotype: As yet, its antigen is unknown.

The RNA, roughly 0.45 to 1 ug, was put through reverse transcription using random hexamers. Across 54 Vbeta and 13 Jbeta, immunoSEQ multiplex PCR amplified TCR beta CDR3. MiXCR, run by TCRdb on the immunoSEQ multiplex PCR reads, gives a single entry per CDR3 protein. Found here are 120,000 or so distinct CDR3 sequences, nearly 96% of them singletons; the top ten hold roughly 0.14%. The T cells that were sequenced for TCR beta were CD8+ and CD4+ cells from blood. The rearrangement links TRBV3-1 to TRBJ1-5; D not resolved. Sequencing input: CD4+ T cells from PBMCs. The TCR sequence derives from a human donor with Susac syndrome. In nucleotides, the CDR3 is TGTGCCAGCAGCCAAAACCCCGCGCAGCCCCAGCATTTT. It encodes CASSQNPAQPQHF.